Here is one T cell receptor beta chain with its context. This sample stems from a study of blood T cell repertoires in COVID-19. The wider study: Nucleic acid was either cDNA or gDNA, and it came from T cells, B-cell-depleted T cells, or PBMCs.

Clinical history reported by participants formed the basis on which cohorts were assigned. Recovery meant two consecutive negative NP/OP PCR tests, professional clearance, or resolved symptoms. Clones were read by immunoSEQ multiplex PCR, and TCRdb kept only the in-frame ones, dropping some. The data show roughly 330,000 clones, 70% to 90% seen once. Trimming cost V 6 bases and J 4 bases, with 21 bases left between them. The CDR3 contains 15 residues. The germline V gene has CDR1 SQVTM and CDR2 ANQGSEA. The sample was PBMCs or T cells enriched from blood (not recorded which). This sequence was found in a woman under 40 who had recovered from COVID-19. This chain uses TRBV29-1 with TRBJ1-2; perhaps TRBD1 as D (5 bases). Written as DNA, the CDR3 is TGCAGCGTGGCCTGGGGGGGTATAAGGAGCTATGGCTACACCTTC. It encodes CSVAWGGIRSYGYTF.